This is a list of T cell receptor beta chains from one sample in a study of T cell responses to AZD1222 COVID-19 vaccine. The table came from immunoSEQ multiplex PCR; TCRdb's copy has only in-frame clones and leaves some out. Of roughly 110,000 clones in the sample, roughly 89% were seen once. This sample comprised peripheral blood, obtained on day 0 of AZD1222 vaccination. The receptors were sampled from an adult in good health. Both conserved end residues are part of each CDR3. Each record gives: CDR3 length, clone size, V gene, CDR3 protein. Not all rows give a size; the values are once, few, many and, for expanded clones, a class.

14 | once | TRBV9 | CASSVLQAGTEAFF
15 | . | TRBV3-1/TRBV3-2 | CASSQERRGDRELFF
16 | . | TRBV11-3 | CASSPGQIGSYNEQFF
11 | . | TRBV30 | CAWSVPDEQFF
13 | . | TRBV9 | CASSATGTTEAFF
14 | once | TRBV7-2 | CASSLQASGNTIYF
15 | few | TRBV7-3 | CASSPSRLSSNEQFF
15 | once | TRBV5-1 | CASSLGQASTDTQYF
14 | . | TRBV2 | CASREQGGSTEAFF
15 | . | TRBV13 | CASSLASLKAGKLFF
15 | few | TRBV11-3 | CASSMGGLSTDTQYF
14 | . | TRBV2 | CASSEVAGGFGYTF
15 | . | TRBV6-6 | CASSNPGQGGYEQFF
14 | . | TRBV5-6 | CASSLQGTNEKLFF